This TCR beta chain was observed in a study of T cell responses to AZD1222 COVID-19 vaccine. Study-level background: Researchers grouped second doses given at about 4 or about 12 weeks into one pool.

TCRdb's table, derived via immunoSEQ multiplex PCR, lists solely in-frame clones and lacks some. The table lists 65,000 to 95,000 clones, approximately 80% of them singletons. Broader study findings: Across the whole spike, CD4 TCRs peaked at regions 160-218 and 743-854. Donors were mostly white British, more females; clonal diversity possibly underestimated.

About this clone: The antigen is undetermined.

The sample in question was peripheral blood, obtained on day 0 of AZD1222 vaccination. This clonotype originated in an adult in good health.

The CDR3 here is CASSSTGVYGYTF. Written as DNA, the CDR3 is TGTGCCAGCAGTTCTACTGGCGTCTATGGCTACACCTTC. The chain is built from TRBV6-2 or TRBV6-3 and TRBJ1-2; no clear D. Germline loops: CDR1 MNHEY, CDR2 SVGEGT. This CDR3 spans 13 amino acids. Trimming shortened V by 4 bases and J by 4 bases, and 10 bases separated the two germline ends.